The source of this TCR beta chain is a study of T cell changes during pregnancy in multiple sclerosis. Germline assignment: CDR1 LNHNV and CDR2 YYDKDF (reference sequence). The CDR3 has 17 amino acids. Trimming cost V 0 bases and J 7 bases, with 19 bases left between them. Data came from immunoSEQ multiplex PCR; TCRdb stores just in-frame clones and leaves some out. The sample yields tens of thousands of clones, under 95% seen once. A single count supports this clone. This sequence originates from a female donor with multiple sclerosis, enrolled in a pregnancy study. The material sequenced was peripheral blood, taken in the third trimester of pregnancy. The chain joins TRBV15 to TRBJ1-5; weak D call: TRBD1 (6 bases). CDR3 sequence (DNA): TGTGCCACCAGCAGAGATAACCGACAGGCGTTCGGCCAGCCCCAGCATTTT. Protein: CATSRDNRQAFGQPQHF.